Sequencing of this TCR beta chain was carried out in a study of CXCR3-negative and CXCR3-positive naive CD8 T cells. About the study: Libraries each contributed about 1.5 +/- 0.3 million TRB reads, for around 140 million in total.

TRB cDNA was prepared as libraries by UMI-labeled 5' RACE. TCRdb re-called the 5' RACE reads and gives one entry per CDR3 protein, without DNA. The data show 150,000 to 160,000 distinct CDR3 sequences, and the top ten clones hold approximately 0.51%. Turning to this clonotype: Its antigen is not known.

Study results and limitations: Hydrophobicity of TRB CDR3s was greater in CXCR3-positive naive cells than in CXCR3-negative naive cells. Cryopreservation partially decreased CXCR3 expression, and most assays used fresh PBMCs. Each naive subset displayed comparably high diversity, whereas memory CD8+ cells displayed much lower diversity.

Germline V gene lookup returns CDR1 SEHNR and CDR2 FQNEAQ (reference sequence). The CDR3 loop spans 15 amino acids. Sequenced material: naive CXCR3+ CD8+ T cells from blood. The subset here: CD45RO-CCR7+CD27+CD95- naive CD8+ T cells expressing CXCR3 (TNR3+). J is TRBJ2-7 and V is TRBV7-9; the TCRdb call, TRBD2, lacks DNA for checking. This receptor was taken from a human donor in good health. Some clones in this sample may be carry-over from other donors' samples. The CDR3 sequence is CASRRDGGVGYEQYF.